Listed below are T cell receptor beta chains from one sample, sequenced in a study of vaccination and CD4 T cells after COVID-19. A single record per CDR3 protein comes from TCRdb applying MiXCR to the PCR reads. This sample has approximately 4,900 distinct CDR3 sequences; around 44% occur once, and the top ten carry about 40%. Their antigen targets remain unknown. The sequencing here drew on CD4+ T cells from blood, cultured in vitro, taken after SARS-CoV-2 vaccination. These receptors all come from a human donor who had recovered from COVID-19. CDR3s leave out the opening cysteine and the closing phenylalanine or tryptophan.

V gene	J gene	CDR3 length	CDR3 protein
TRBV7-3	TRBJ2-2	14	ASSPPGAANTGELF
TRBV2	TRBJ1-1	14	ASSHGVGGRYTEAF
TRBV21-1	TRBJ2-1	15	ASSKAGAVDSYNEQF
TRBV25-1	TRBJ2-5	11	ASSEWGQETQY
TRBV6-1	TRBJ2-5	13	ASSEMRGGAETQY
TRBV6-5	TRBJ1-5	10	ASSYSGQPQH
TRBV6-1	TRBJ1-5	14	ASTQTDRLSNQPQH
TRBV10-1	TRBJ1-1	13	ASSPQGGGHTEAF
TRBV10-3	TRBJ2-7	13	AISESRKTLYEQY
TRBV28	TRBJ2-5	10	ATGRGQETQY
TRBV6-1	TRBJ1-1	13	ASSAPRVVNTEAF
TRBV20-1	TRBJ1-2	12	SARDSATNYGYT
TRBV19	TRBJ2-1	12	ASTGGRAVNEQF
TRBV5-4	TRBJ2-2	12	ASSPGTRTGELF